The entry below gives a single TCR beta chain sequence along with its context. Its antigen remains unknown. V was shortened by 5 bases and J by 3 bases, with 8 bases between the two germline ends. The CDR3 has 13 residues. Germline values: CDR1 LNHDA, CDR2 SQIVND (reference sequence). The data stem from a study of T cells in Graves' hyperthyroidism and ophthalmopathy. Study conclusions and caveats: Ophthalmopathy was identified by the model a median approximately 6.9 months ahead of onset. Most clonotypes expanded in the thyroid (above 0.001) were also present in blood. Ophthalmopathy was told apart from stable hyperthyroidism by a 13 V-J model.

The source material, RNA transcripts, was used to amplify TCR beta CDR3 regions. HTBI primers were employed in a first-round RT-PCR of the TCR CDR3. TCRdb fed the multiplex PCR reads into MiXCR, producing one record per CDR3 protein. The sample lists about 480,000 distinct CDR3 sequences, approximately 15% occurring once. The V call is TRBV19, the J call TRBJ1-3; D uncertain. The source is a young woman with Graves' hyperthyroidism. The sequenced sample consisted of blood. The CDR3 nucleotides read TGTGCCAGTAGTGGTGACGGTGGAAACACCATATATTTT. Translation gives CASSGDGGNTIYF.